A single sample is the source of the 17 T cell receptor beta chains below, sequenced in a study of T cell changes during pregnancy in multiple sclerosis. Here immunoSEQ multiplex PCR was the method, and the copy in TCRdb shows in-frame clones only, minus some. This sample carries 20,000 to 25,000 clones, 75% to 95% of them seen once, and the ten largest clones take 0.6% to 0.85%. The sequencing used CD4+ T cells from peripheral blood mononuclear cells, collected in the third trimester of pregnancy. All receptors derive from a female donor with multiple sclerosis, enrolled in a pregnancy study.

The V call is TRBV5-4, the J call TRBJ1-3; D not certain. The CDR3 is 14 residues long. V lost 2 bases to trimming and J lost 1 base, with 7 bases between them. The germline gives CDR1 SGHNT, CDR2 YYREEE (reference sequence). This CDR3 is CASSLYGSGNTIYF. CDR3 nucleotides: TGTGCCAGCAGCTTATACGGTTCTGGAAACACCATATATTTT.

This chain joins TRBV29-1 and TRBJ2-6, with D possibly TRBD2 on 5 matching bases. The CDR3 is made up of 15 amino acids. V lost 4 bases and J 0 bases, leaving 10 bases between the germline ends. Germline-derived CDR1 and CDR2 are SQVTM and ANQGSEA. The CDR3 DNA reads as TGCAGCGTTGGGATAGGACTCTCTGGGGCCAACGTCCTGACTTTC. It codes for CSVGIGLSGANVLTF.

The chain recombines TRBV7-2 with TRBJ2-1, with D uncertain. Trimming left V 5 bases short and J 0 bases short, with 8 bases between. This CDR3 contains 14 residues. The germline CDR1 and CDR2 sequences are SGHTA and FQGNSA. CDR3 protein: CASSLRSSYNEQFF. CDR3 coding DNA: TGTGCCAGCAGCCTTCGGAGCTCCTACAATGAGCAGTTCTTC.

The chain couples TRBV2 to TRBJ1-1; TRBD1 aligns across 10 bases. This CDR3 has 16 residues. From germline, CDR1 is SNHLY and CDR2 FYNNEI. Losses at the gene ends were 10 bases for V and 0 bases for J; bases not matched to a gene: 11. The CDR3 sequence: CATHPGQGNLNTEAFF. Written as DNA, the CDR3 is TGTGCCACCCACCCGGGACAGGGGAATTTGAACACTGAAGCTTTCTTT. The entire variable domain, with the rest obtained from reference TRBV2 and TRBJ1-1, is as follows: EPEVTQTPSHQVTQMGQEVILRCVPISNHLYFYWYRQILGQKVEFLVSFYNNEISEKSEIFDDQFSVERPDGSNFTLKIRSTKLEDSAMYFCATHPGQGNLNTEAFFGQGTRLTVV.

This chain joins TRBV4-1 and TRBJ1-1; tentatively, D is TRBD1 (5 bases). V lost 1 base and J 1 base, leaving 13 bases between the germline ends. Germline V gene lookup returns CDR1 MGHRA and CDR2 YSYEKL. The CDR3 contains 16 residues. The CDR3 sequence is CASSQGLGQPNTEAFF. The CDR3 nucleotides read TGCGCCAGCAGCCAAGGCTTGGGGCAGCCGAACACTGAAGCTTTCTTT.

This chain links TRBV2 with TRBJ1-2; 8 bases are shared with TRBD1. The V segment lost 10 bases and the J segment 6 bases; nucleotides outside the gene matches: 13. CDR1 is SNHLY, CDR2 FYNNEI, per germline. The CDR3 contains 14 residues. For the CDR3, the DNA is TGTGCCACCCCTCAATATACAGGGGGGAATGGCTACACCTTC. This translates into CATPQYTGGNGYTF.

CDR3 coding DNA: TGCGCCAGCTCCGGACTAGCGGGGGTCAACGGTGAGCAGTTCTTC. Translating gives CASSGLAGVNGEQFF. This chain uses TRBV4-1 with TRBJ2-1; 13 bases are shared with TRBD2. V was clipped by 8 bases and J by 9 bases; unmatched bases: 10. CDR1 and CDR2 from the germline V gene are MGHRA and YSYEKL. The CDR3 sequence is 15 residues long.

As for this clone: The conserved final phenylalanine or tryptophan is absent from the CDR3, which likely points to a read error. The DNA is omitted, as the CDR3 cannot be located on it reliably, and the CDR3 follows TCRdb's listing. V gene TRBV27 combines with J gene TRBJ2-7; TRBD2 reflects the table's D call only, with no check against the DNA. Germline V gene sequence: CDR1 MNHEY, CDR2 SMNVEV (reference sequence). The CDR3 spans 9 amino acids, including both terminal residues. The CDR3 here is CASSLNPGG.

The genes are TRBV11-2 and TRBJ2-3, with 8 bases identical to TRBD2. Trimming removed 8 bases from V and 4 bases from J; junction bases left unmatched: 11. CDR1 and CDR2 from the germline V gene are SGHAT and FQNNGV. The CDR3 runs 15 residues. The CDR3 here is CASLSELAAPDTQYF. CDR3 in DNA: TGTGCCAGCCTTTCGGAACTAGCGGCCCCAGATACGCAGTATTTT.

The chain carries TRBV7-2 and TRBJ2-1, with TRBD2 identical over 9 bases. Germline V CDR1 and CDR2: SGHTA, FQGNSA. The CDR3 has 17 amino acids. V gave up 1 base and J gave up 0 bases; unmatched junction bases: 4. The chain's CDR3 is CASSLGRGRDSYNEQFF. As DNA, the CDR3 is TGTGCCAGCAGCTTAGGTCGCGGGAGGGACTCCTACAATGAGCAGTTCTTC.

The chain couples TRBV2 to TRBJ1-2, with D maybe TRBD1 (5 bases). The CDR3 length is 15 residues. V was trimmed by 0 bases and J by 7 bases, leaving 15 bases between them. Germline CDR1 and CDR2: SNHLY and FYNNEI. CDR3 DNA sequence: TGTGCCAGCAGTGAAGCGCTTCGGGGGACTGGTGGCTACACCTTC. Translated: CASSEALRGTGGYTF.

The gene calls are TRBV29-1 and TRBJ1-5, with TRBD1 matching over 7 bases. This CDR3 is 14 amino acids long. Germline assignment: CDR1 SQVTM and CDR2 ANQGSEA. Trimming removed 6 bases from V and 6 bases from J; junction bases left unmatched: 11. CDR3 coding DNA: TGCAGCGTCCTCTTACAGGGGCAGGGTCAGCCCCAGCATTTT. Encoded protein: CSVLLQGQGQPQHF.

The chain has TRBV11-2 and TRBJ1-1; no firm D call. Trimming stripped 6 bases from V and 1 base from J, with 9 bases between. Germline CDR1 and CDR2: SGHAT and FQNNGV. The CDR3 covers 13 residues. Written as DNA, the CDR3 is TGTGCCAGCAGTTGGGAGCGGAACACTGAAGCTTTCTTT. Amino acid sequence: CASSWERNTEAFF. Filled out from reference TRBV11-2 and TRBJ1-1, the complete variable domain reads EAGVAQSPRYKIIEKRQSVAFWCNPISGHATLYWYQQILGQGPKLLIQFQNNGVVDDSQLPKDRFSAERLKGVDSTLKIQPAKLEDSAVYLCASSWERNTEAFFGQGTRLTVV.

In DNA form, the CDR3 reads TGTGCCAGTAGGAGGGGACAGGGGACAAATTCACCCCTCCACTTT. Translation gives CASRRGQGTNSPLHF. The rearrangement links TRBV19 to TRBJ1-6; 10 bases agree with TRBD1. CDR3 size: 15 residues. V was pared by 6 bases and J by 7 bases, with 6 bases of the junction left unmatched. Germline CDR1 LNHDA, CDR2 SQIVND (reference sequence).

In this sample, this clone turned up once. The genes are TRBV11-1 and TRBJ2-3; perhaps TRBD1 as D (6 bases). V gave up 0 bases and J gave up 13 bases, with 8 bases separating them. The CDR3 totals 11 residues. CDR1 and CDR2 (germline): SGHAT, FQDESV (reference sequence). CDR3 DNA: TGTGCCAGCAGCTTAGCGGGGACAAAGTATTTT. Translation gives CASSLAGTKYF.

V is TRBV27 and J is TRBJ2-3; TRBD2 matches 8 bases. V trimming: 6 bases; J trimming: 1 base; junction bases outside the gene matches: 6. This CDR3 has 15 amino acids. From germline, CDR1 is MNHEY and CDR2 SMNVEV (reference sequence). Here the CDR3 DNA reads TGTGCCAGCAGCAAGCAACTAGCGGGCACAGATACGCAGTATTTT. This encodes CASSKQLAGTDTQYF.

The genes are TRBV5-4 and TRBJ1-2, with 8 nucleotides matching TRBD1. The V gene's germline CDR1 is SGHNT and CDR2 YYREEE (reference sequence). The CDR3 loop spans 16 amino acids. Unmatched junction bases numbered 12, after V lost 3 bases and J lost 5 bases. The CDR3, as DNA: TGTGCCAGCAGCTCCACCTTCGGACAGGGAGGATATGGCTACACCTTC. Amino acids: CASSSTFGQGGYGYTF. The variable domain in full, completed from reference TRBV5-4 and TRBJ1-2, reads ETGVTQSPTHLIKTRGQQVTLRCSSQSGHNTVSWYQQALGQGPQFIFQYYREEENGRGNFPPRFSGLQFPNYSSELNVNALELDDSALYLCASSSTFGQGGYGYTFGSGTRLTVV.